The 25 T cell receptor beta chains below come from one sample, sequenced in a study of regulatory T cells in long-lasting Graves disease. The time point: persistent/refractory GD, antithyroid drugs over 5 years with positive TRAb. The TCR library was made from RNA extracted from PBMCs. Building of the TCR beta libraries involved iRepertoire HTBI primers and Arm-PCR of CDR3 regions. In TCRdb, the multiplex PCR reads were re-called with MiXCR into one record per CDR3 protein. The repertoire has hundreds of thousands of distinct CDR3 sequences, about 20% of them found once; the top ten carry approximately 7.8%. Here the sequenced sample was peripheral blood mononuclear cells (PBMCs), taken when the disease was refractory, from a patient treated with antithyroid drugs. Receptors were obtained from a female donor with Graves disease.

This clonotype was counted ten times or more. The chain combines TRBV3-1 with TRBJ2-5; D perhaps matches TRBD2 (5 bases). From germline, CDR1 is LGHDT and CDR2 YNNKEL (reference sequence). The CDR3 is made up of 12 amino acids. V lost 3 bases, J lost 5 bases, and 7 bases lay in between. In DNA, the CDR3 is TGTGCCAGCAGCCAGACGGGGGAGACCCAGTACTTC. It specifies CASSQTGETQYF.

This clonotype was detected ten times or more. V gene TRBV29-1 combines with J gene TRBJ1-2; D gene unclear. The V gene's germline CDR1 is SQVTM and CDR2 ANQGSEA. Trimming left V 2 bases short and J 7 bases short, with 11 bases between. The CDR3 sequence is 12 residues long. The CDR3, as DNA: TGCAGCGTTGAACCCGGGATCGTTGGCTACACCTTC. It translates to CSVEPGIVGYTF.

There are many counts of this clonotype. V and J are TRBV11-2 and TRBJ2-5; possibly TRBD1 for D (6 bases). CDR1 is SGHAT, CDR2 FQNNGV, per germline. The V and J ends lost 5 bases and 4 bases respectively, with 17 bases between them. The CDR3 covers 15 residues. The CDR3 DNA reads as TGTGCCAGCAGCCCCAGCCAGGGGCGTGGAGAGACCCAGTACTTC. Amino acid sequence: CASSPSQGRGETQYF.

Only a few counts were recorded for this clonotype. The chain joins TRBV9 to TRBJ1-6; D ambiguous. In germline, CDR1 is SGDLS, CDR2 YYNGEE. This CDR3 region has 13 residues. Trimming took off 4 bases at V and 8 bases at J, with 10 bases between the two ends. The CDR3 protein is CASSPEAYSPLHF. The CDR3 coding sequence is TGTGCCAGCAGCCCCGAGGCCTATTCACCCCTCCACTTT.

The genes are TRBV6-1 and TRBJ2-7; 13 nucleotides match TRBD2. In germline, CDR1 is MNHNS, CDR2 SASEGT. There are 14 residues in the CDR3. The junction had 9 bases not matched to a gene; V was cut back by 6 bases and J by 10 bases. In nucleotides, the CDR3 is TGTGCCAGCAGCCGGACGGGACTAGCGGGATTTCAGTACTTC. As protein: CASSRTGLAGFQYF.

This clonotype was counted a few times. This chain links TRBV19 with TRBJ2-1, with 11 bases identical to TRBD2. The DNA end favors TRBJ2-5, so the J call may be wrong. This CDR3 is 14 amino acids long. The V gene's germline CDR1 is LNHDA and CDR2 SQIVND (reference sequence). The CDR3 DNA follows: TGTGCCAGTAAACTAGCGGGAGCTCAAGAGACCCAGTACTTC. Translated: CASKLAGAQETQYF.

This clonotype was counted only a few times. The V and J genes are TRBV19 and TRBJ1-1; D is ambiguous. From germline, CDR1 is LNHDA and CDR2 SQIVND (reference sequence). Trimming removed 7 bases from V and 5 bases from J, with 23 bases in between. The length of the CDR3 is 16 residues. CDR3 region: CASTVRAMNARTEAFF. CDR3 DNA: TGTGCCAGTACCGTACGGGCGATGAATGCCAGAACTGAAGCTTTCTTT. Full variable domain (rest looked up from reference TRBV19 and TRBJ1-1): DGGITQSPKYLFRKEGQNVTLSCEQNLNHDAMYWYRQDPGQGLRLIYYSQIVNDFQKGDIAEGYSVSREKKESFPLTVTSAQKNPTAFYLCASTVRAMNARTEAFFGQGTRLTVV.

The rearrangement joins TRBV6-2 or TRBV6-3 to TRBJ1-5, with D perhaps matching TRBD1 (5 bases). In germline, CDR1 is MNHEY, CDR2 SVGEGT. The V and J ends lost 2 bases and 6 bases respectively, with 20 bases between them. The CDR3 has 17 amino acids. CDR3 sequence (DNA): TGTGCCAGCAGTTACCAGCGGCGGGGGGAGGGCGGTCAGCCCCAGCATTTT. This encodes CASSYQRRGEGGQPQHF.

A note on this clonotype: Given a much more abundant clone one base away, this may be a read error. The genes are TRBV5-1 and TRBJ2-7; D unclear. This CDR3 has 14 residues. The germline gives CDR1 SGHRS, CDR2 YFSETQ. V gave up 4 bases and J gave up 3 bases, with 14 bases separating them. CDR3 nucleotides: TGCGCCAGCAGCGCCGCAGTTTTGGACTACGAGCAGTACTTC. Translated: CASSAAVLDYEQYF. The whole variable domain, remainder taken from reference TRBV5-1 and TRBJ2-7, is KAGVTQTPRYLIKTRGQQVTLSCSPISGHRSVSWYQQTPGQGLQFLFEYFSETQRNKGNFPGRFSGRQFSNSRSEMNVSTLELGDSALYLCASSAAVLDYEQYFGPGTRLTVT.

The chain uses TRBV7-2 and TRBJ2-1; 10 nucleotides agree with TRBD1. The CDR3 loop spans 14 amino acids. The J segment lost 6 bases and the V segment lost 5 bases, leaving 4 bases of the junction unmatched. Germline CDR1 is SGHTA and CDR2 is FQGNSA. For the CDR3, the DNA is TGTGCCAGCAGCCCTGGGACAGGGGCCAATGAGCAGTTCTTC. Translated, it gives CASSPGTGANEQFF.

This clonotype occurred many times. The rearrangement uses TRBV6-1 and TRBJ2-7, with 7 bases matching TRBD1. This CDR3 is built from 14 residues. CDR1 and CDR2 from the germline V gene are MNHNS and SASEGT. The trim removed 7 bases at V and 8 bases at J, leaving 14 bases unmatched. The CDR3 nucleotides read TGTGCCAGCACCAACAACAGGGGTAGGTTCAAGCAGTACTTC. As protein: CASTNNRGRFKQYF.

This clonotype showed up many times. The chain has TRBV11-2 and TRBJ2-7; 7 bases map to TRBD2. CDR1 is SGHAT, CDR2 FQNNGV, per germline. Unmatched junction bases numbered 6, after V lost 1 base and J lost 3 bases. The CDR3 spans 15 residues. The CDR3 is CASSLGREWGYEQYF. The DNA for the CDR3 is TGTGCCAGCAGCTTAGGGCGGGAGTGGGGCTACGAGCAGTACTTC.

This clonotype has at least ten counts. J is TRBJ1-1 and V is TRBV27; D unclear. Germline V gene lookup returns CDR1 MNHEY and CDR2 SMNVEV (reference sequence). Trimming shortened V by 5 bases and J by 3 bases, and 16 bases separated the two germline ends. CDR3 length: 15 residues. CDR3 nucleotide sequence: TGTGCCAGCAGTCCGTGGACGTTACGGGACACTGAAGCTTTCTTT. Its protein product is CASSPWTLRDTEAFF.

The chain links TRBV7-3 to TRBJ2-1, with TRBD1 matching 10 bases. CDR1 is SGHTA, CDR2 FQGTGA, per germline. V dropped 6 bases and J dropped 7; count of bases not matched to a gene: 9. The CDR3 extends over 15 amino acids. CDR3 protein: CASSLDRGRGNEQFF. The CDR3 region has the DNA TGTGCCAGCAGTCTCGACAGGGGGCGCGGTAATGAGCAGTTCTTC. The entire variable domain, with the rest obtained from reference TRBV7-3 and TRBJ2-1, is as follows: GAGVSQTPSNKVTEKGKYVELRCDPISGHTALYWYRQSLGQGPEFLIYFQGTGAADDSGLPNDRFFAVRPEGSVSTLKIQRTERGDSAVYLCASSLDRGRGNEQFFGPGTRLTVL.

This clonotype was seen repeatedly, ten times or more. The V and J genes are TRBV27 and TRBJ2-5; D gene uncertain. Germline-derived CDR1 and CDR2 are MNHEY and SMNVEV (reference sequence). The CDR3 contains 12 residues. Trimming stripped 6 bases from V and 5 bases from J, with 10 bases between. CDR3 in DNA: TGTGCCAGCAGCTTAAGTGGCGAGACCCAGTACTTC. Translated: CASSLSGETQYF.

This clonotype was recorded many times. The chain uses TRBV6-8 and TRBJ2-5; D is perhaps TRBD1 (6 bases). The germline gives CDR1 MNHGY, CDR2 SAAAGT. V lost 6 bases, J lost 3 bases, and 20 bases lay in between. CDR3 length: 16 amino acids. The chain's CDR3 is CASRRDLRDNKETQYF. CDR3 DNA sequence: TGTGCCAGCAGACGAGACCTCCGGGACAATAAAGAGACCCAGTACTTC.

The chain employs TRBV7-2 and TRBJ2-1; 8 bases map to TRBD2. The CDR3 is 15 residues long. Losses at the gene ends were 3 bases for V and 1 base for J; bases not matched to a gene: 2. Germline CDR1 reads SGHTA; CDR2 reads FQGNSA. The CDR3, as DNA: TGTGCCAGCAGCTTCCGCGGGAGGTCCTACAATGAGCAGTTCTTC. Amino acids: CASSFRGRSYNEQFF. Looking up the rest from reference TRBV7-2 and TRBJ2-1 gives the full variable domain: GAGVSQSPSNKVTEKGKDVELRCDPISGHTALYWYRQSLGQGLEFLIYFQGNSAPDKSGLPSDRFSAERTGGSVSTLTIQRTQQEDSAVYLCASSFRGRSYNEQFFGPGTRLTVL.

V gene TRBV28 combines with J gene TRBJ2-1, with D perhaps TRBD1 or TRBD2 (5 bases each). Germline V gene lookup returns CDR1 MDHEN and CDR2 SYDVKM. V lost 8 bases, J lost 0 bases, and 11 bases lay in between. The CDR3 length is 14 residues. CDR3 region: CASLRESSYNEQFF. The DNA for the CDR3 is TGTGCCAGCCTCAGGGAGAGCTCCTACAATGAGCAGTTCTTC. The full variable domain, in which reference TRBV28 and TRBJ2-1 provide the parts outside the CDR3, is DVKVTQSSRYLVKRTGEKVFLECVQDMDHENMFWYRQDPGLGLRLIYFSYDVKMKEKGDIPEGYSVSREKKERFSLILESASTNQTSMYLCASLRESSYNEQFFGPGTRLTVL.

This sequence joins TRBV28 and TRBJ1-4; tentatively, D is TRBD1 (6 bases). The CDR3 runs 22 residues. V was pared by 1 base and J by 0 bases, with 27 bases between. Germline V gene lookup returns CDR1 MDHEN and CDR2 SYDVKM. The CDR3 protein is CASSLYALTWGQDVATNEKLFF. The CDR3, as DNA: TGTGCCAGCAGTTTATATGCCTTAACCTGGGGGCAAGACGTTGCAACTAATGAAAAACTGTTTTTT.

This clonotype was detected ten times or more. The chain couples TRBV7-9 to TRBJ1-1; the D gene is possibly TRBD1 (5 bases). CDR1 and CDR2 (germline): SEHNR, FQNEAQ (reference sequence). The CDR3 is 15 residues long. Trimming left V 0 bases short and J 1 base short, with 9 bases between. CDR3 amino acids: CASSLAGLSNTEAFF. The CDR3, as DNA: TGTGCCAGCAGCTTAGCGGGACTCTCGAACACTGAAGCTTTCTTT. The variable domain in full, completed from reference TRBV7-9 and TRBJ1-1, reads DTGVSQNPRHKITKRGQNVTFRCDPISEHNRLYWYRQTLGQGPEFLTYFQNEAQLEKSRLLSDRFSAERPKGSFSTLEIQRTEQGDSAMYLCASSLAGLSNTEAFFGQGTRLTVV.

In nucleotides, the CDR3 is TGTGCCAGCAGTTTCGACAGGCACAGCTCCTACGAGCAGTACTTC. This encodes CASSFDRHSSYEQYF. The J gene is TRBJ2-7, the V gene TRBV6-5, with D perhaps matching TRBD1 (6 bases). Trimming left V 4 bases short and J 0 bases short, with 13 bases between. This CDR3 comprises 15 residues. Germline V gene lookup returns CDR1 MNHEY and CDR2 SVGAGI.

This clonotype was found a few times. V and J are TRBV6-2 or TRBV6-3 and TRBJ1-1, with 8 bases aligning to TRBD1. The trim removed 1 base at V and 0 bases at J, leaving 4 bases unmatched. CDR1 is MNHEY and CDR2 is SVGEGT in the germline V gene. The CDR3 loop spans 16 amino acids. CDR3 loop: CASSYLGQGVNTEAFF. The CDR3 DNA sequence: TGTGCCAGCAGTTACTTAGGACAGGGAGTGAACACTGAAGCTTTCTTT.

The chain employs TRBV3-1 and TRBJ2-3; 7 positions agree with TRBD2. Germline V gene lookup returns CDR1 LGHDT and CDR2 YNNKEL (reference sequence). The CDR3 sequence is 14 residues long. V lost 5 bases, J lost 2 bases, and 4 bases stayed unmatched. This CDR3 is CASSSAGYTDTQYF. Written as DNA, the CDR3 is TGTGCCAGCAGCTCAGCGGGGTACACAGATACGCAGTATTTT.

This sequence joins TRBV6-1 and TRBJ2-7; 9 bases are a match to TRBD1. V lost 6 bases, J lost 2 bases, and 11 bases stayed unmatched. Looked up from germline, CDR1 is MNHNS and CDR2 is SASEGT. The CDR3 runs 16 residues. CDR3 sequence reads: CASRRKMTGGTYEQYF. CDR3 in DNA: TGTGCCAGCAGGCGAAAAATGACAGGGGGTACCTACGAGCAGTACTTC.

This chain joins TRBV6-5 and TRBJ2-7; possible D gene TRBD1, 5 bases. V was cut by 2 bases and J by 1 base, with 15 bases left in between. Germline CDR1 MNHEY, CDR2 SVGAGI. The CDR3 extends over 16 amino acids. The CDR3 nucleotides are TGTGCCAGCAGTTACGGTGCTGGAAGGGGTTCCTACGAGCAGTACTTC. This encodes CASSYGAGRGSYEQYF.